The 7 T cell receptor beta chains below were found in one sample sequenced in a study of blood T cell repertoires in COVID-19. Sequenced by immunoSEQ multiplex PCR; TCRdb stores in-frame clones only, minus some. In the table there are approximately 140,000 clones, approximately 84% of which are singletons. The source material was peripheral blood. These receptors were taken from a man between 65 and 85 years old with acute or convalescent COVID-19.

This chain links TRBV19 with TRBJ1-1; 7 nucleotides match TRBD1. J was trimmed by 10 bases and V by 5 bases; bases with no gene match: 10. This CDR3 region has 13 residues. Germline V lookup: CDR1 LNHDA, CDR2 SQIVND (reference sequence). CDR3 coding DNA: TGTGCCAGTAGTGCCGAGACAGGGCGTAGAGCTTTCTTT. As protein: CASSAETGRRAFF. The variable domain in full, with the rest retrieved from reference TRBV19 and TRBJ1-1, is DGGITQSPKYLFRKEGQNVTLSCEQNLNHDAMYWYRQDPGQGLRLIYYSQIVNDFQKGDIAEGYSVSREKKESFPLTVTSAQKNPTAFYLCASSAETGRRAFFGQGTRLTVV.

The J gene is TRBJ2-4, the V gene TRBV5-4; D not resolved. The CDR3 length is 19 residues. Trimming removed 1 base from V and 0 bases from J, with 20 bases in between. Germline V lookup: CDR1 SGHNT, CDR2 YYREEE (reference sequence). CDR3 DNA: TGTGCCAGCAGCTTGAGAGCTGCGAACGATTTCCTAGCCAAAAACATTCAGTACTTC. Translating gives CASSLRAANDFLAKNIQYF.

The sample holds a few counts of this clone. This chain connects TRBV9 to TRBJ2-2; 7 bases align to TRBD1. The trim removed 7 bases at V and 2 bases at J, leaving 11 bases unmatched. This CDR3 has 16 residues. The germline gives CDR1 SGDLS, CDR2 YYNGEE. CDR3 coding DNA: TGTGCCAGCGGGCCGAGAGACAGGGTTAACACCGGGGAGCTGTTTTTT. It encodes CASGPRDRVNTGELFF.

The rearrangement joins TRBV19 to TRBJ2-7, with 8 bases matching TRBD2. The CDR3 covers 18 residues. V lost 5 bases and J lost 0; bases outside the gene matches: 15. Germline CDR1 and CDR2: LNHDA and SQIVND (reference sequence). The CDR3: CASSGGHLLAAFSYEQYF. The CDR3 nucleotides are TGTGCCAGTAGTGGGGGACACTTACTAGCGGCGTTCTCCTACGAGCAGTACTTC.

The genes are TRBV5-1 and TRBJ2-7; 8 bases are a match to TRBD2. The CDR3 contains 14 residues. V lost 1 base and J lost 2; bases outside the gene matches: 2. Germline CDR1 SGHRS, CDR2 YFSETQ. The CDR3 region has the DNA TGCGCCAGCAGCTTGACTAGCGGAACCTACGAGCAGTACTTC. This codes for CASSLTSGTYEQYF.

The rearrangement links TRBV27 to TRBJ2-2, with 9 bases matching TRBD1. Germline V gene lookup returns CDR1 MNHEY and CDR2 SMNVEV (reference sequence). The V segment lost 6 bases and the J segment 5 bases; nucleotides outside the gene matches: 4. There are 14 residues in the CDR3. CDR3 sequence reads: CASSGQGLTGELFF. The CDR3 nucleotides are TGTGCCAGCAGCGGACAGGGGCTTACCGGGGAGCTGTTTTTT.

This clone has only one observation. The chain joins TRBV5-1 to TRBJ1-6, with 8 positions matching TRBD1. V dropped 2 bases and J dropped 6; count of bases not matched to a gene: 4. Looked up from germline, CDR1 is SGHRS and CDR2 is YFSETQ. The CDR3 runs 15 residues. The CDR3, as DNA: TGCGCCAGCAGCTTCGCGGACAGGGCTAATTCACCCCTCCACTTT. Protein: CASSFADRANSPLHF.